What follows are 25 T cell receptor beta chains derived from one specimen sequenced in a study of T-cell reconstitution after alpha-beta-depleted transplantation in children. Unique molecular identifiers featured in how the TCRbeta library was prepared. TCRdb reprocessed the PCR reads with MiXCR, giving one entry per CDR3 protein. The table has 500,000 or so distinct CDR3 sequences, about 30% seen once. The sample consisted of PBMCs from the stem cell graft donor, taken from the stem cell graft. The receptor source for this set is a human donor who donated a stem cell graft to a child with aplastic anemia.

This clonotype was observed a few times. The V gene is TRBV10-3, the J gene TRBJ1-2; D is unresolved. Per germline, CDR1 ENHRY and CDR2 SYGVKD. CDR3 size: 14 residues. With 0 bases removed from V and 8 bases from J, the gap between germline ends came to 13 bases. Here the CDR3 DNA reads TGTGCCATCAGTGAGTCGAAGTCCGGGCAGGGCTACACCTTC. Encoded protein: CAISESKSGQGYTF.

This clonotype was seen only a few times. The chain couples TRBV29-1 to TRBJ2-3, with 10 bases fitting TRBD2. Germline V gives CDR1 SQVTM, CDR2 ANQGSEA. The V gene end was trimmed by 3 bases and the J gene end by 1 base; junction bases not matched to a gene: 1. The CDR3 loop spans 14 amino acids. The CDR3 is CSVDGTSGTDTQYF. DNA of the CDR3: TGCAGCGTTGACGGGACTAGCGGCACAGATACGCAGTATTTT.

The table lists this clonotype with many counts. This sequence joins TRBV29-1 and TRBJ2-1; tentatively, D is TRBD2 (5 bases). The V end was cut by 2 bases, the J end by 6 bases, with 11 bases between. Germline values: CDR1 SQVTM, CDR2 ANQGSEA. The CDR3 contains 13 residues. The DNA for the CDR3 is TGCAGCGTTGAACCCGGAGGCCGCAATGAGCAGTTCTTC. Translation: CSVEPGGRNEQFF.

In this sample, this clonotype turned up a few times. This chain connects TRBV20-1 to TRBJ1-1; 7 bases match TRBD1. Germline loops: CDR1 DFQATT, CDR2 SNEGSKA (reference sequence). The CDR3 runs 14 residues. V trimming: 2 bases; J trimming: 3 bases; junction bases outside the gene matches: 6. The CDR3 DNA reads TGCAGTGCTAGACCAAGGGGGCATGACACTGAAGCTTTCTTT. Its protein product is CSARPRGHDTEAFF.

The genes are TRBV21-1 and TRBJ2-1; no check of the table's D call, TRBD1, against the DNA was made. TRBV21-1 is a pseudogene. The CDR3 totals 13 residues. The CDR3 DNA is TGTGCCAGCATCGTACCCCTCGGCGATGAGCAGTTCTTC. It translates to CASIVPLGDEQFF.

The V gene is TRBV2, the J gene TRBJ2-2, with 11 bases identical to TRBD2. V dropped 7 bases and J dropped 7; count of bases not matched to a gene: 11. CDR1 is SNHLY and CDR2 is FYNNEI in the germline V gene. CDR3 length: 16 residues. The CDR3 nucleotides are TGTGCCAGCACCCAAGGGACTAGCGGCTTTAACGGGGAGCTGTTTTTT. Protein product: CASTQGTSGFNGELFF.

J is TRBJ2-7 and V is TRBV20-1; D may correspond to TRBD1 or TRBD2 (5 bases each). The CDR3 is 15 residues long. Germline loops: CDR1 DFQATT, CDR2 SNEGSKA (reference sequence). V lost 4 bases, J lost 4 bases, and 20 bases lay in between. CDR3 sequence reads: CSAIPGTSARYEQYF. Here the CDR3 DNA reads TGCAGTGCTATACCCGGGACCTCGGCTAGGTACGAGCAGTACTTC.

The chain joins TRBV5-4 to TRBJ2-1, with TRBD2 identical over 11 bases. Per the germline V gene, CDR1 is SGHNT and CDR2 is YYREEE (reference sequence). The length of the CDR3 is 16 residues. V gave up 1 base and J gave up 8 bases; unmatched junction bases: 8. CDR3 sequence: CASSLRLAGSFDEQFF. The CDR3 nucleotides are TGTGCCAGCAGCTTGAGACTAGCGGGAAGTTTTGATGAGCAGTTCTTC. The full variable domain, its missing parts supplied by reference TRBV5-4 and TRBJ2-1, is ETGVTQSPTHLIKTRGQQVTLRCSSQSGHNTVSWYQQALGQGPQFIFQYYREEENGRGNFPPRFSGLQFPNYSSELNVNALELDDSALYLCASSLRLAGSFDEQFFGPGTRLTVL.

This rearrangement joins TRBV20-1 to TRBJ2-1; a possible D gene is TRBD1 (6 bases). This CDR3 spans 13 amino acids. The V end lost 5 bases, the J end lost 2 bases, and 10 bases lay between the germline ends. Per the germline V gene, CDR1 is DFQATT and CDR2 is SNEGSKA (reference sequence). In DNA, the CDR3 is TGCAGTGCTTACAGGGTTACCTACAATGAGCAGTTCTTC. It specifies CSAYRVTYNEQFF.

The chain joins TRBV4-1 to TRBJ1-2, with D unresolved. Per the germline V gene, CDR1 is MGHRA and CDR2 is YSYEKL. Trimming cost V 6 bases and J 4 bases, with 6 bases left between them. The CDR3 contains 11 residues. The CDR3 protein is CASRGSYGYTF. The DNA of the CDR3 is TGCGCCAGCAGAGGCAGCTATGGCTACACCTTC.

The chain uses TRBV5-1 and TRBJ2-1; 9 nucleotides agree with TRBD2. CDR1 and CDR2 from the germline V gene are SGHRS and YFSETQ. Losses at the gene ends were 0 bases for V and 10 bases for J; bases not matched to a gene: 5. CDR3 length equals 14 residues. CDR3 coding DNA: TGCGCCAGCAGCTTGGGGGTAGCGGGAGTGGAGCAGTTCTTC. Its translation is CASSLGVAGVEQFF.

The rearrangement uses TRBV12-3 or TRBV12-4 and TRBJ2-2; D gene unclear. This CDR3 has 12 amino acids. The V end was cut by 6 bases, the J end by 4 bases, with 6 bases between. The CDR3 DNA reads as TGTGCCAGCAGATGGGCCACCGGGGAGCTGTTTTTT. Encoded protein: CASRWATGELFF.

This clonotype was picked up a small number of times. This CDR3 reads CASSRGTSEHNEQFF. The CDR3 DNA reads as TGCGCCAGCAGCCGGGGGACTAGCGAACACAATGAGCAGTTCTTC. The rearrangement joins TRBV4-1 to TRBJ2-1; TRBD2 aligns across 10 bases. There are 15 residues in the CDR3. CDR1 and CDR2 (germline): MGHRA, YSYEKL. V lost 4 bases and J lost 5; bases outside the gene matches: 5.

The V call is TRBV5-1, the J call TRBJ1-1; 7 nucleotides agree with TRBD1. This CDR3 spans 15 amino acids. CDR1 and CDR2 (germline): SGHRS, YFSETQ. V dropped 0 bases and J dropped 2; count of bases not matched to a gene: 4. CDR3 nucleotides: TGCGCCAGCAGCTTGGACAGGGGCTTTAACACTGAAGCTTTCTTT. This encodes CASSLDRGFNTEAFF.

This clonotype was seen a handful of times. This may arise from a read error, as a much more abundant clone is one base away. This chain links TRBV6-2 or TRBV6-3 with TRBJ2-6; 9 bases fit TRBD1. The CDR3 spans 20 residues. CDR1 and CDR2 (germline): MNHEY, SVGEGT. CDR3: CASTSSAGTGTFSGANGLTF. CDR3 nucleotide sequence: TGTGCCAGCACCTCATCGGCCGGGACAGGGACTTTCTCTGGGGCCAACGGCCTGACTTTC.

This clonotype was recorded a few times. The chain uses TRBV7-8 and TRBJ2-7; TRBD1 matches at 9 bases. Germline V gene data show CDR1 as SGHVS and CDR2 as FQNEAQ. The CDR3 covers 15 residues. The V segment lost 6 bases and the J segment 0 bases; nucleotides outside the gene matches: 6. In nucleotides, the CDR3 is TGTGCCAGCAGTCCCGGGACAGGGAGCTCCTACGAGCAGTACGTC. Translated, it gives CASSPGTGSSYEQYV.

The chain joins TRBV18 to TRBJ2-7; no firm D call. V was shortened by 6 bases and J by 7 bases, with 7 bases between the two germline ends. The CDR3 contains 10 residues. Germline values: CDR1 KGHSH, CDR2 LQKENI. The CDR3: CASSPAEQYV. CDR3 coding DNA: TGTGCCAGCTCCCCCGCGGAGCAGTACGTC.

This clonotype showed up just a few times. The chain joins TRBV11-2 to TRBJ2-1, with TRBD2 identical over 7 bases. Germline V gene lookup returns CDR1 SGHAT and CDR2 FQNNGV. This CDR3 is built from 16 residues. The trim removed 1 base at V and 10 bases at J, leaving 13 bases unmatched. The CDR3 nucleotides read TGTGCCAGCAGCTTAGGGCGTTTCGCGGGAGTAGAGGAGCAGTTCTTC. It specifies CASSLGRFAGVEEQFF.

This clonotype was seen just once. This chain links TRBV7-9 with TRBJ1-5, with D possibly matching TRBD1 (6 bases). Trimming pared 1 base from V and 0 bases from J, leaving 13 bases between. The CDR3 consists of 17 residues. Germline CDR1 and CDR2: SEHNR and FQNEAQ (reference sequence). The CDR3 DNA follows: TGTGCCAGCAGCTTAGGACGGGACACAACTAGCAATCAGCCCCAGCATTTT. Translating gives CASSLGRDTTSNQPQHF.

The chain employs TRBV6-1 and TRBJ2-6; TRBD1 matches 11 bases. V lost 6 bases to trimming and J lost 0 bases; unmatched junction nucleotides: 7. Germline assignment: CDR1 MNHNS and CDR2 SASEGT. The CDR3 extends over 18 amino acids. This CDR3 reads CASSPRGTGGSGANVLTF. DNA for the CDR3: TGTGCCAGCAGCCCACGGGGGACAGGGGGCTCTGGGGCCAACGTCCTGACTTTC.

Only a few counts were recorded for this clonotype. J is TRBJ2-5 and V is TRBV5-5, with D possibly matching TRBD2 (5 bases). The CDR3 length is 16 residues. Trimming removed 3 bases from V and 4 bases from J, with 19 bases in between. Per germline, CDR1 SGHKS and CDR2 YYEKEE (reference sequence). Here the CDR3 reads CASSYIRGNTLETQYF. CDR3 in DNA: TGTGCCAGCAGCTATATTCGGGGTAATACCTTAGAGACCCAGTACTTC.

This clonotype has only a few counts. The chain combines TRBV24-1 with TRBJ1-1; D gene uncertain. Germline CDR1 and CDR2: KGHDR and SFDVKD. CDR3 length: 12 amino acids. Trimming shortened V by 5 bases and J by 5 bases, and 8 bases separated the two germline ends. The CDR3: CATSAGYTEAFF. In nucleotides, the CDR3 is TGTGCCACCAGTGCCGGCTATACTGAAGCTTTCTTT.

The V and J genes are TRBV13 and TRBJ2-7, with a possible D match to TRBD2 (5 bases). CDR1 and CDR2 from the germline V gene are PRHDT and FYEKMQ (reference sequence). The CDR3 sequence is 15 residues long. V lost 3 bases and J lost 1, with 13 bases in between. The CDR3 region has the DNA TGTGCCAGCAGCTTGGTGGGAGTACAATCCTACGAGCAGTACTTC. Amino acids: CASSLVGVQSYEQYF.

This clonotype was found a few times. This chain connects TRBV12-3 or TRBV12-4 to TRBJ2-5, with a tentative D call TRBD2 (5 bases). The CDR3 runs 15 residues. V was clipped by 2 bases and J by 1 base, with 11 bases between them. CDR3 protein: CASSLRAGFQETQYF. The CDR3 nucleotides are TGTGCCAGCAGTTTAAGGGCGGGCTTCCAAGAGACCCAGTACTTC.

The rearrangement uses TRBV12-3 or TRBV12-4 and TRBJ1-5; 7 nucleotides align to TRBD1. CDR3 size: 14 residues. The ends lost 5 bases at V and 3 bases at J; junction bases unmatched: 4. CDR3 amino acids: CASSRDRINQPQHF. CDR3 coding DNA: TGTGCCAGCAGTCGGGACAGAATCAATCAGCCCCAGCATTTT.